The 23 T cell receptor beta chains reported below all come from one sample, sequenced in a study of early stage breast cancer tumors. Using immunoSEQ multiplex PCR, the repertoire was profiled, and TCRdb retains in-frame clones only, with some absent. The data hold several thousand clones, with roughly 75% observed a single time. Specimen: normal breast tissue next to the tumor. These receptors originate from a middle-aged person with breast cancer.

J is TRBJ1-1 and V is TRBV5-4; weak D call: TRBD1 (6 bases). The V gene lost 5 bases and the J gene lost 1 base, with 9 bases spanning the gap. This CDR3 has 13 amino acids. CDR1 SGHNT and CDR2 YYREEE come from the germline V gene (reference sequence). This CDR3 is CASRLTGNTEAFF. CDR3 nucleotides: TGTGCCAGCAGATTGACAGGGAACACTGAAGCTTTCTTT.

The chain recombines TRBV7-3 with TRBJ1-1, with D possibly being TRBD1 (5 bases). The CDR3 has 13 residues. The germline CDR1 and CDR2 sequences are SGHTA and FQGTGA. V lost 1 base and J lost 7, with 10 bases in between. CDR3 nucleotides: TGTGCCAGCAGCTTAATGGGGGGAGGTGAAGCTTTCTTT. Its translation is CASSLMGGGEAFF.

V usage is TRBV14 and J usage is TRBJ2-7; 7 bases line up with TRBD2. CDR1 is SGHDN, CDR2 FVKESK, per germline. J lost 5 bases, V lost 4 bases, and 2 bases had no gene match. The length of the CDR3 is 12 residues. This CDR3 reads CASSRLAHEQYF. The CDR3 bases are TGTGCCAGCAGCCGACTAGCACACGAGCAGTACTTC.

The rearrangement joins TRBV19 to TRBJ2-3, with D possibly being TRBD1 (5 bases). The CDR3 spans 18 residues. The germline V gene encodes CDR1 LNHDA and CDR2 SQIVND (reference sequence). Trimming pared 3 bases from V and 1 base from J, leaving 20 bases between. The CDR3 region is CASSIRGPFLGGTDTQYF. The CDR3, as DNA: TGTGCCAGTAGTATTAGGGGCCCCTTTCTAGGGGGCACAGATACGCAGTATTTT.

The chain links TRBV19 to TRBJ2-1; the D is unclear. The CDR3 runs to 14 residues. Per the germline V gene, CDR1 is LNHDA and CDR2 is SQIVND (reference sequence). V lost 3 bases, J lost 6 bases, and 12 bases lay in between. This CDR3 is CASSISRQRNEQFF. In nucleotides, the CDR3 is TGTGCCAGTAGTATTAGTCGGCAGCGCAATGAGCAGTTCTTC.

This chain connects TRBV4-1 to TRBJ2-5; 9 nucleotides align to TRBD2. V shed 0 bases, J shed 3 bases, and the junction held 14 bases outside the gene matches. In germline, CDR1 is MGHRA, CDR2 YSYEKL. This CDR3 is built from 19 residues. The CDR3 sequence: CASSQDGIQAGGGEETQYF. The CDR3 DNA reads as TGCGCCAGCAGCCAAGATGGGATCCAAGCGGGAGGCGGGGAAGAGACCCAGTACTTC.

The chain carries TRBV6-4 and TRBJ2-3; a possible D gene is TRBD2 (6 bases). The CDR3 has 14 residues. Germline V gene data show CDR1 as MRHNA and CDR2 as SNTAGT. V lost 5 bases to trimming and J lost 6 bases, with 15 bases between them. CDR3 in DNA: TGTGCCAGCAGTTCTAGCCCCGGAGGGGATACGCAGTATTTT. Its protein product is CASSSSPGGDTQYF.

V is TRBV28 and J is TRBJ2-2; possibly TRBD1 or TRBD2 for D (5 bases each). Germline CDR1 MDHEN, CDR2 SYDVKM. Deletions cut 7 bases from V and 7 bases from J, with 16 bases between. The CDR3 spans 14 residues. CDR3 sequence reads: CASTSEGRGGELFF. The DNA of the CDR3 is TGTGCCAGCACCTCCGAGGGGCGCGGCGGGGAGCTGTTTTTT. The full variable domain, in which reference TRBV28 and TRBJ2-2 provide the parts outside the CDR3, is DVKVTQSSRYLVKRTGEKVFLECVQDMDHENMFWYRQDPGLGLRLIYFSYDVKMKEKGDIPEGYSVSREKKERFSLILESASTNQTSMYLCASTSEGRGGELFFGEGSRLTVL.

CDR3 protein: CASSVVEIMNTEAFF. CDR3 sequence (DNA): TGTGCCAGCAGTGTTGTGGAAATCATGAACACTGAAGCTTTCTTT. The chain links TRBV6-1 to TRBJ1-1; D call uncertain. V was pared by 4 bases and J by 0 bases, with 12 bases between. Germline lookup yields CDR1 MNHNS and CDR2 SASEGT. The CDR3 sequence is 15 residues long.

This chain uses TRBV11-2 with TRBJ1-2; 8 bases fit TRBD1. Trimming took 3 bases from V and 4 from J; bases not matched to a gene: 4. The CDR3 sequence is 14 residues long. Germline CDR1 reads SGHAT; CDR2 reads FQNNGV. Written as DNA, the CDR3 is TGTGCCAGCAGCTTCCCCACAGGGGGCTATGGCTACACCTTC. This codes for CASSFPTGGYGYTF.

The V and J genes are TRBV19 and TRBJ1-1, with D uncertain. V was shortened by 5 bases and J by 1 base, with 8 bases between the two germline ends. The germline V gene has CDR1 LNHDA and CDR2 SQIVND (reference sequence). The CDR3 has 13 amino acids. The DNA of the CDR3 is TGTGCCAGTAGTCAAAGACCGAACACTGAAGCTTTCTTT. The encoded protein is CASSQRPNTEAFF.

V is TRBV6-1 and J is TRBJ2-4; maybe TRBD2 (5 bases). Trimming cost V 6 bases and J 8 bases, with 11 bases left between them. CDR3 size: 12 residues. Germline CDR1 MNHNS, CDR2 SASEGT. The DNA of the CDR3 is TGTGCCAGCAGAGGGAACGGGGACATTCAGTACTTC. Its protein product is CASRGNGDIQYF.

This clone was found once. J is TRBJ2-3 and V is TRBV7-9; 10 bases align to TRBD2. Trimming took 0 bases from V and 6 from J; bases not matched to a gene: 3. Germline V gene data show CDR1 as SEHNR and CDR2 as FQNEAQ (reference sequence). This CDR3 spans 15 amino acids. CDR3 coding DNA: TGTGCCAGCAGCTTAGCCCGGACTAGCGGCGATACGCAGTATTTT. This gives the protein CASSLARTSGDTQYF. The whole variable domain, filled in from reference TRBV7-9 and TRBJ2-3, reads DTGVSQNPRHKITKRGQNVTFRCDPISEHNRLYWYRQTLGQGPEFLTYFQNEAQLEKSRLLSDRFSAERPKGSFSTLEIQRTEQGDSAMYLCASSLARTSGDTQYFGPGTRLTVL.

The rearrangement joins TRBV9 to TRBJ2-4; the match to TRBD2 covers 7 bases. The CDR3 sequence is 15 residues long. The V and J ends lost 1 base and 8 bases, in that order; junction bases with no gene match: 9. Germline values: CDR1 SGDLS, CDR2 YYNGEE. The CDR3 nucleotides are TGTGCCAGCAGCGTATTGGGGGGGGAAGTAGACATTCAGTACTTC. The encoded protein is CASSVLGGEVDIQYF. Looking up the rest from reference TRBV9 and TRBJ2-4 gives the full variable domain: DSGVTQTPKHLITATGQRVTLRCSPRSGDLSVYWYQQSLDQGLQFLIQYYNGEERAKGNILERFSAQQFPDLHSELNLSSLELGDSALYFCASSVLGGEVDIQYFGAGTRLSVL.

This clone came up a few times. This chain links TRBV6-1 with TRBJ2-3; 7 bases fit TRBD2. With 0 bases clipped from V and 0 bases from J, the junction kept 0 bases outside the gene matches. This CDR3 contains 15 residues. CDR1 is MNHNS and CDR2 is SASEGT in the germline V gene. CDR3 sequence: CASSEASGSTDTQYF. CDR3 coding DNA: TGTGCCAGCAGTGAAGCTAGCGGGAGCACAGATACGCAGTATTTT.

This clone appeared a few times. This chain connects TRBV19 to TRBJ1-5, with a possible D match to TRBD1 (5 bases). Per germline, CDR1 LNHDA and CDR2 SQIVND (reference sequence). The CDR3 runs to 15 residues. Deletions cut 1 base from V and 1 base from J, with 8 bases between. The CDR3 DNA reads as TGTGCCAGTAGTATAGCCAGGGAAAGCAATCAGCCCCAGCATTTT. Amino acids: CASSIARESNQPQHF.

The genes are TRBV11-2 and TRBJ2-7, with a possible D match to TRBD1 (5 bases). CDR1 and CDR2 from the germline V gene are SGHAT and FQNNGV. V lost 1 base and J 2 bases, leaving 9 bases between the germline ends. CDR3 size: 14 residues. For the CDR3, the DNA is TGTGCCAGCAGCTTAGTTCTAGGGGCCTACGAGCAGTACTTC. It translates to CASSLVLGAYEQYF.

The chain has TRBV7-8 and TRBJ1-5, with TRBD1 as a possible D gene (5 bases). V was cut by 5 bases and J by 4 bases, with 15 bases left in between. Germline loops: CDR1 SGHVS, CDR2 FQNEAQ. This CDR3 comprises 15 residues. In DNA, the CDR3 is TGTGCCAGCAGCCCGACAGACTCCAGAAATCAGCCCCAGCATTTT. Translation: CASSPTDSRNQPQHF.

The chain uses TRBV6-6 and TRBJ2-1, with 13 nucleotides matching TRBD2. This CDR3 has 13 residues. CDR1 is MNHNY, CDR2 SVGAGI, per germline (reference sequence). With V trimmed by 4 bases and J by 10 bases, 1 base remained unmatched. In nucleotides, the CDR3 is TGTGCCAGCAGTTTGACTAGCGGGAGGGAGCAGTTCTTC. It specifies CASSLTSGREQFF.

This clone occurred once. J is TRBJ1-4 and V is TRBV7-9; 7 positions match TRBD1. Losses at the gene ends were 5 bases for V and 9 bases for J; bases not matched to a gene: 12. Germline V gene data show CDR1 as SEHNR and CDR2 as FQNEAQ (reference sequence). CDR3 size: 15 residues. In DNA form, the CDR3 reads TGTGCCAGCAGCGCCCCGGGACAGAGGATGCAAAAACTGTTTTTT. Translation: CASSAPGQRMQKLFF.

A single count supports this clone. This rearrangement joins TRBV2 to TRBJ2-1; D unresolved. From germline, CDR1 is SNHLY and CDR2 FYNNEI. This CDR3 is built from 15 residues. V was shortened by 6 bases and J by 5 bases, with 17 bases between the two germline ends. Here the CDR3 DNA reads TGTGCCAGCAGCCCCCGGGCCCTACTGAACAATGAGCAGTTCTTC. It codes for CASSPRALLNNEQFF.

This chain joins TRBV4-1 and TRBJ2-1; no reliable D call. The CDR3 is 13 amino acids. Germline V lookup: CDR1 MGHRA, CDR2 YSYEKL. V was pared by 1 base and J by 7 bases, with 8 bases between. The CDR3 DNA sequence: TGCGCCAGCAGCCAAGCCCGCTCAAATGAGCAGTTCTTC. It yields the protein CASSQARSNEQFF.

Worth noting for this clone: The junction shows a germline mismatch at one end, possibly a read error. The sample contains more than one DNA sequence encoding this CDR3. The chain carries TRBV10-1 and TRBJ2-3; tentatively, D is TRBD1 (5 bases). Germline V gene sequence: CDR1 WNHNN, CDR2 SYGVQD (reference sequence). The CDR3 contains 15 residues. CDR3 amino acids: CASSVGAGTTDTQYF. In DNA form, the CDR3 reads TGCGCCAGCAGCGTTGGGGCTGGAACCACAGATACACAGTATTTT.